This note documents a single T cell receptor beta chain sequence. What it recognizes is unknown. Healthy Caucasian individuals from Russia aged roughly 6 to 100 were enrolled as donors. Germline trimming cut 2 bases from V and 4 bases from J; bases unmatched to any gene: 10. Germline V gene lookup returns CDR1 ENHRY and CDR2 SYGVKD. The CDR3 extends over 17 amino acids. With a J-beta primer mix and a sample-barcoded 5' primer, a second PCR ran about 7 to 12 cycles. TCRdb processed the 5' RACE reads anew with MiXCR; each CDR3 protein has one entry. This sample has 1.2 million to 1.5 million distinct CDR3 sequences, with around 59% found just once. These data belong to a study of blood T cells in healthy people across ages. Findings of the study overall: The diversity estimates, figures obtained from one million T cells, were considered underestimates. What prevented conclusive comparison of naive and antigen-experienced cells was that PBMCs were unsorted.

This TCR came from a man between 18 and 35 years old in good health. Sequencing input: blood. The rearrangement uses TRBV10-3 and TRBJ1-4, with 7 bases aligning to TRBD1. CDR3 in DNA: TGTGCCATCAGTGAGCGGGAACCGGGACAGCTTAATGAAAAACTGTTTTTT. Translating it yields CAISEREPGQLNEKLFF.